These T cell receptor beta chains were read from a single sample in a study of beta chain features in type 1 diabetes. TCRdb's copy holds only in-frame clones and misses some; the assay was immunoSEQ multiplex PCR. The top ten hold around 0.022% of the sample, which has approximately 730,000 clones, around 15% seen once. Sequencing was carried out using naive CD4+ T cells from blood. Receptors were obtained from a man between 18 and 35 years old with type 1 diabetes. The CDR3 runs from the conserved cysteine through the conserved F or W. The D gene is left open where the match is weak. Only part of the rows carry a size: once, few, many, or a class if the clone is expanded.

D	V	length	size	J	CDR3	DNA
NA	TRBV5-1	12	few	TRBJ1-2	CASSAGIEGYTF	TGCGCCAGCAGCGCAGGGATAGAAGGCTACACCTTC
NA	TRBV6-5	14	few	TRBJ1-1	CASSYSPGETEAFF	TGTGCCAGCAGTTACTCTCCAGGGGAGACTGAAGCTTTCTTT
NA	TRBV4-1	18	NA	TRBJ1-2	CASRQYDYGTPPVYGYTF	TGCGCCAGCAGACAATACGATTACGGGACACCACCCGTCTATGGCTACACCTTC
NA	TRBV10-2	17	NA	TRBJ1-2	CASSVFPQGAPNYGYTF	TGCGCCAGCAGCGTCTTCCCCCAGGGAGCTCCTAACTATGGCTACACCTTC
NA	TRBV28	15	NA	TRBJ2-2	CASSSPGESTGELFF	TGTGCCAGCAGTTCCCCGGGGGAGAGCACCGGGGAGCTGTTTTTT
NA	TRBV29-1	13	NA	TRBJ2-7	CSVRDGNFYEQYF	TGCAGCGTTCGGGACGGAAACTTCTACGAGCAGTACTTC
TRBD1	TRBV7-3	15	NA	TRBJ2-7	CASSLSGTGTHEQYF	TGTGCCAGCAGCCTATCAGGGACAGGGACTCACGAGCAGTACTTC
TRBD1	TRBV5-1	15	NA	TRBJ2-1	CATKSGTGHYNEQFF	TGCGCCACTAAATCCGGGACAGGACATTACAATGAGCAGTTCTTC
NA	TRBV10-3	13	NA	TRBJ2-5	CAISEVTKETQYF	TGTGCCATCAGTGAAGTCACCAAAGAGACCCAGTACTTC
NA	TRBV15	16	NA	TRBJ1-1	CATSRDPSNWDTEAFF	TGTGCCACCAGCAGAGATCCCTCGAACTGGGACACTGAAGCTTTCTTT
NA	TRBV29-1	15	few	TRBJ1-1	CSVAPPGTIGTEAFF	TGCAGCGTTGCCCCCCCCGGGACCATCGGCACTGAAGCTTTCTTT
NA	TRBV27	14	NA	TRBJ2-1	CASSFLNRVDEQFF	TGTGCCAGCAGTTTCCTAAACAGGGTCGATGAGCAGTTCTTC
NA	TRBV5-1	15	NA	TRBJ2-2	CASSPGQPNTGELFF	TGCGCCAGCAGCCCCGGACAGCCGAACACCGGGGAGCTGTTTTTT